This entry describes one T cell receptor (beta chain). No antigen is known for it. Sequence at one end of the junction differs from germline and may be a read error. In total, roughly 670 healthy bone marrow donors made up the cohort. At the time of sampling, every cohort member was nominally healthy, though immune exposures that went unrecorded were likely present. The donor tested CMV seronegative, placing the donor among the 350 or so seronegative members of the cohort. A peripheral blood sample was provided by each donor, and peripheral blood mononuclear cells were used for TCR beta sequencing. Genomic DNA was extracted from the blood cell samples with the Qiagen DNeasy Blood Extraction Kit. Library construction relied on the immunoSEQ multiplex PCR assay. The multiplex PCR relied on a mix of 60 forward primers for TCR Vbeta segments and 13 reverse primers for TCR Jbeta segments. Amplification of the CDR3 region of rearranged TCR beta genes was performed with a multiplex PCR assay on genomic DNA. The amplified TCR beta libraries were sequenced on the Illumina HiSeq System as 87-base-pair reads. In the paper's pipeline: A later analysis counted tens of millions of unique TCR beta chains across the 666 repertoires, and 10 million to 11 million of these chains were shared by at least two donors. Raw reads were error-corrected and collapsed into unique sequences by a nearest-neighbor algorithm in which closely related sequences were merged to remove PCR and sequencing errors. Alignment of CDR3 sequences to IMGT reference sequences was used to assign V, D and J gene segments. For a sequence to be retained, a match of at least six nucleotides was required to both a V gene segment and a J gene segment. A rearrangement was called productive if the CDR3 had no stop codons and remained in frame with V and J, and every other rearrangement was called non-productive. CDR3 was defined according to IMGT convention as the region running from the second conserved V-encoded cysteine to the conserved J-encoded phenylalanine. The earlier analysis of about 500 of the donors excluded sequences that lacked an unambiguous match to a single V gene segment. An earlier analysis of under 750 of the donors called V segments functional above 56.7% productive rearrangements and segregating when the between-donor standard deviation exceeded 5%. A statistical classification framework was developed to diagnose cytomegalovirus status using the catalog of TCR beta chain sequences. V and J gene assignment, in a later analysis, came from comparing TCR nucleotide sequences with IMGT/GENE-DB human TR gene sequences. In a later analysis, CDR3 sequences and most-parsimonious VDJ recombination scenarios were assigned using the TCRdist pipeline. A later analysis defined each TCR beta chain by its CDR3 amino acid sequence plus V-gene family, and excluded reads lacking a unique V-gene family. To address suspected cross-contamination and a sequencing artifact, a later analysis removed around 590 highly shared, low-generation-probability nucleotide sequences. For each public chain, a later analysis derived a clonal expansion index from normalized ranks of inferred template counts within each repertoire. A later analysis computed generation probabilities with a VDJ recombination model fitted to out-of-frame rearrangements, and checked the results against IGoR. In a later analysis, hypergeometric tests were used to score TCR-TCR, TCR-HLA and TCR-CMV co-occurrence, with a repertoire-size bias correction applied to TCR pairs. To estimate false discovery rates, a later analysis permuted the HLA or CMV assignments 20 times. In a later analysis, co-occurring TCRs were grouped using DBSCAN, and TCRdist sequence similarity was added for clustering within HLA-allele-positive subsets. Co-occurrence clustering excluded repertoires with fewer than 30,000 or more than 120,000 public chains, plus five with anomalous nucleotide sharing. TCRdb took this table from immuneACCESS and kept in-frame rearrangements with V and J called. Such tables lack part of the clones; where checked against another copy, unresolved V genes explain under half of the gap, and the rest is unexplained. V and J calls and clone size follow that table, whereas D and trimming were derived from the DNA. This sample's table lists about 160,000 clones. In total, the top ten clones hold about 1.6% of the sample.

The sample originates from a study of cytomegalovirus exposure and HLA in healthy donors (TCRdb year 2017). In terms of the full investigation: According to an earlier analysis of around 600 of the donors, 150 million to 200 million T cells yielded roughly 110 million unique TCR beta sequences and about 280 Gb of sequence data. Typing coverage differed by locus: A, B, C, DRB1 and DQB1 were typed in roughly 629-630 donors, DQA1 in 500 to 550, DPA1 in some 610, and DPB1 in just under 480. In addition to the first cohort of roughly 670 subjects, a separate validation cohort of around 110 different subjects was used. In an earlier analysis of around 540 of the donors, high-throughput TCR beta sequencing was used to judge whether each TCR beta V gene segment behaved as functional or pseudogenic. Both class I and class II loci were covered by HLA typing, at four-digit resolution. To predict cytomegalovirus infection status, the study brought together high-throughput TCR immunosequencing, statistical association of individual TCRs with disease status, and machine learning. The aim of the study was to test whether cataloging public T cell receptors could identify signatures of past pathogen exposure. A later genetic analysis took genome-wide SNP genotypes for about three fifths of the 666 donors and used that subset as a discovery cohort. The genetic ancestry cluster associated with self-reported Caucasian donors included 70% to 85% of the roughly 390 genotyped donors. All discovery cohort repertoires had been generated on a single sequencing platform. A later analysis re-examined previously published TCR beta repertoires from more than 600 donors and added high-resolution HLA genotyping to investigate patterns of TCR occurrence. About 5 DR-DQ haplotypes were handled as single units for association and clustering, since linkage in the cohort was strong. Approximately 310 gigabases of sequencing data and 70 million to 100 million unique TCR sequences were included in an early release covering roughly 600 HLA-typed donors. In the later analysis, no new phenotypic data were used to find candidate immune exposures; instead, reliance was placed on TCR beta sequences and their occurrence across donors. On average, roughly 200,000 unique TCR beta nucleotide sequences were sequenced per donor among some 420 genotyped donors of the cohort, with roughly a sixth of those sequences being non-productive. The study used immunosequencing to profile the T cell repertoires of several hundred subjects and linked those repertoires to cytomegalovirus serostatus. Donor age, sex, ethnicity and CMV serostatus were compiled together with the repertoire data. Study-level results and caveats: A later analysis found that TCR association rates varied across HLA loci, with DRB1 alleles showing the most associated TCRs and HLA-C alleles the fewest. Specific HLA alleles were associated with 16,951 TCR beta sequences at a false discovery rate of 0.05 in a later analysis. A cluster of highly shared sequence variants was judged likely to be a technical artifact of the sequencing pipeline. The cohort was sequenced for TCR beta chains only, and without alpha or paired-chain data the features that could be detected were limited. When HLA alleles, especially DR and DQ, strongly co-occurred, TCR associations were difficult to assign to individual alleles. Across donors, most TCR sequences were observed very rarely, whereas some public TCRs were present in many individuals. In a later analysis, several top co-occurrence clusters were reported to appear linked to parvovirus B19, influenza, CMV and Epstein-Barr virus. In both the original and validation cohorts, the classifier was reported to diagnose cytomegalovirus status with high specificity and sensitivity. A further reported finding was that TCR beta sequences accurately predicted the HLA-A and HLA-B alleles for most subjects in the first cohort. In a later analysis, most CMV-associated TCR beta chains were found to appear HLA-restricted, with HLA associations seemingly driven largely by CMV exposure. In vitro tests confirmed that a few of the cytomegalovirus-associated TCR beta chains recognize cytomegalovirus antigens. In the study, 150 to 200 TCR beta chains were listed as associated with cytomegalovirus. Because HLA typing was unavailable for some donors at each locus, only the typed subset was used in association tests. The only immune exposure information available for the cohort was CMV serostatus. The authors suggested that the approach could potentially be generalized to other disease states and immunological phenotypes. Some IMGT-functional V segments, including TRBV6-2 and TRBV6-3, could not be told apart with the 87-base-pair reads, so those segments were excluded. Roughly 17 rarely observed V segments, including chromosome 9 orphons, were excluded from the earlier analysis of some 590 of the donors because counts were too low. Compared with equally common non-associated chains, HLA-associated TCR beta chains in a later analysis were more clonally expanded and had lower generation probabilities. Presence/absence analyses assumed roughly uniform sequencing depth across donors, an assumption that may not hold. Correlated functional status among segregating V segments might reflect linkage disequilibrium, but an unknown experimental factor could not be ruled out. In an earlier analysis of 587 of the donors, most TCR beta V segments appeared in productive rearrangements about 87% or about 30% of the time, broadly matching IMGT annotations. A later genetic analysis reported fewer N-insertions in productive TCRs among donors in an Asian-associated ancestry cluster than the approximately 670-donor mean. In a later genetic analysis, a missense DCLRE1C variant was associated with V-gene and J-gene trimming of TCR beta chains, and the association was replicated in an independent cohort.

CDR1 is given as GTSNPN and CDR2 as SVGIG, both from the germline V gene (reference sequence). There are 15 amino acids in the CDR3, from cysteine to phenylalanine inclusive. This entry keeps only the CDR3 DNA: 45 bases, framed from base 1. This receptor was identified in a woman aged 45 to 65 in good health and CMV-seronegative. The rearranged segments are TRBV30 and TRBJ1-5; 9 central bases correspond to TRBD1. The sequenced sample was PBMCs. The DNA sequence is as follows: TGTGTCTGGAGTACGGGACAGGGAGGCAATCAGCCCCAGCATTTT. It translates to CVWSTGQGGNQPQHF.